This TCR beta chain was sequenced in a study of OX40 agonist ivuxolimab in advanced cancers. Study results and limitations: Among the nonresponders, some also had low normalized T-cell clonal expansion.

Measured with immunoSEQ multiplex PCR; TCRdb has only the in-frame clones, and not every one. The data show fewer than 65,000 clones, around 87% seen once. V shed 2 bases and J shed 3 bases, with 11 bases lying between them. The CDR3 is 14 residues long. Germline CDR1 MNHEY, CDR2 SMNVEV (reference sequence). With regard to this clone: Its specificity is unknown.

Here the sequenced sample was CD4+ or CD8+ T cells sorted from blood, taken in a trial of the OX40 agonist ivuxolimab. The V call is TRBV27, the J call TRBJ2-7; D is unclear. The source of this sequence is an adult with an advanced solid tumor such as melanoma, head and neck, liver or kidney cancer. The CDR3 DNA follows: TGTGCCAGCAGTTTACCGACCGGCCGCTACGAGCAGTACTTC. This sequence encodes CASSLPTGRYEQYF.